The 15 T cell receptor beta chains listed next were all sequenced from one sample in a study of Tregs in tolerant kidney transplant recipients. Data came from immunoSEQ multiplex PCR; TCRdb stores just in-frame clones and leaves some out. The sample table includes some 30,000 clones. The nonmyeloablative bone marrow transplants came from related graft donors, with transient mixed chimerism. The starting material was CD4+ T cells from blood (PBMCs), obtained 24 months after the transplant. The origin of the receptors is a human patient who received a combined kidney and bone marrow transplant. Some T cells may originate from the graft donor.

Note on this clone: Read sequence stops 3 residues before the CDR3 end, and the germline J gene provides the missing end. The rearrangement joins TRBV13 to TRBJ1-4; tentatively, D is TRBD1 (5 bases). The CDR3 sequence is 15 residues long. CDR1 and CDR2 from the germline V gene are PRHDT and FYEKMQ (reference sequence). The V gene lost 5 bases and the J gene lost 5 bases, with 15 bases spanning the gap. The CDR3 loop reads CASSAAGTKNEKLFF. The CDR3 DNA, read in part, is TGTGCCAGCAGCGCAGCGGGGACCAAGAATGAAAAA.

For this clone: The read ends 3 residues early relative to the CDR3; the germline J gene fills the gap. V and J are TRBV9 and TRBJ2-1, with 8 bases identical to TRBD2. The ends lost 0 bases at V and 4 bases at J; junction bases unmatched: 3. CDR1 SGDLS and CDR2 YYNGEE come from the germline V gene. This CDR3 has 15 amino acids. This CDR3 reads CASSVEERGYNEQFF. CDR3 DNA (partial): TGTGCCAGCAGCGTAGAGGAGCGGGGGTACAATGAG.

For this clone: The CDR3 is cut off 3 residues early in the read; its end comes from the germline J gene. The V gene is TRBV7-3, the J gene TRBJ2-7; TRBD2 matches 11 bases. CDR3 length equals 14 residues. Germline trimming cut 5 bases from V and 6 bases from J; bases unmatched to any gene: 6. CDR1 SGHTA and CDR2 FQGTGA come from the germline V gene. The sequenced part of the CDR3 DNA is TGTGCCAGCAGCAAACTAGCGGGAGAGGCCGAG. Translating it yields CASSKLAGEAE. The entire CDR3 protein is CASSKLAGEAEQYF.

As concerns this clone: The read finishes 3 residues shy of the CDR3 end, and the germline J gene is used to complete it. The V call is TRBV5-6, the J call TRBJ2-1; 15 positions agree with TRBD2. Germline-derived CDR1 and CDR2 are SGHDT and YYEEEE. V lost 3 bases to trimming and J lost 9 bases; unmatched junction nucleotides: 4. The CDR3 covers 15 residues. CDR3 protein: CASSWGLAGGGEQFF. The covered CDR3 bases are TGTGCCAGCAGCTGGGGACTAGCGGGAGGTGGTGAG.

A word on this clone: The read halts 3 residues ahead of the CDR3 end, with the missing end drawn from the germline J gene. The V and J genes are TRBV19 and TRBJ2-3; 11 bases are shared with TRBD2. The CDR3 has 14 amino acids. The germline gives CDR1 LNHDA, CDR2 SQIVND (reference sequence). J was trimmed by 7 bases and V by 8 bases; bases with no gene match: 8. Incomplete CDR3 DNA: TGTGCCAGTGGAACTAGCGGGAGTAAATATACG. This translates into CASGTSGSKYT. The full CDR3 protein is CASGTSGSKYTQYF. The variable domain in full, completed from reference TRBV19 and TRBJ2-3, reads DGGITQSPKYLFRKEGQNVTLSCEQNLNHDAMYWYRQDPGQGLRLIYYSQIVNDFQKGDIAEGYSVSREKKESFPLTVTSAQKNPTAFYLCASGTSGSKYTQYFGPGTRLTVL.

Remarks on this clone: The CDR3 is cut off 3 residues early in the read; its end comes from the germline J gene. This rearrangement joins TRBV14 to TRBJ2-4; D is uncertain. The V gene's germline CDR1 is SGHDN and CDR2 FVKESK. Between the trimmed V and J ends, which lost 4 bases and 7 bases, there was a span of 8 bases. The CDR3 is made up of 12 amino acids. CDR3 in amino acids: CASSPQRNIQYF. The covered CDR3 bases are TGTGCCAGCAGCCCTCAAAGGAACATT.

Partial CDR3 DNA: TGTGCCAGCAGTAAGACTAGCGGGAGAACAGATACG. Its translation is CASSKTSGRTDT. The CDR3 in full is CASSKTSGRTDTQYF. The V call is TRBV2, the J call TRBJ2-3; 12 nucleotides align to TRBD2. The DNA ends 3 residues before the CDR3 does, and the rest of the CDR3 is filled in from the germline J gene. The germline CDR1 and CDR2 sequences are SNHLY and FYNNEI. This CDR3 spans 15 amino acids. Trimming took 5 bases from V and 3 from J; bases not matched to a gene: 3.

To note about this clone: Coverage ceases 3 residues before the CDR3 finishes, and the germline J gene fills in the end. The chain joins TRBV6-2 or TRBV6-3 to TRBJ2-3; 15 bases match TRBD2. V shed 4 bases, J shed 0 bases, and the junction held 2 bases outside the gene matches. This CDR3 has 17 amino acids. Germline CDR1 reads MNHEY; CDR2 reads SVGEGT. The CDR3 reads CASSWGLAGGSTDTQYF. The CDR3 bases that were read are TGTGCCAGCAGTTGGGGACTAGCGGGAGGAAGCACAGATACG.

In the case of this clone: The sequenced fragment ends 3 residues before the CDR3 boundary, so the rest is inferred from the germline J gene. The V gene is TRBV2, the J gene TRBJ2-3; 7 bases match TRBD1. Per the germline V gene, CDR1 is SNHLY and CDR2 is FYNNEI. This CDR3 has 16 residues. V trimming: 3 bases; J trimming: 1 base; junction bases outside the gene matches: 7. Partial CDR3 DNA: TGTGCCAGCAGTGATGGGACAGACCTTCGCACAGATACG. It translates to CASSDGTDLRTDT. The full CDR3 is CASSDGTDLRTDTQYF.

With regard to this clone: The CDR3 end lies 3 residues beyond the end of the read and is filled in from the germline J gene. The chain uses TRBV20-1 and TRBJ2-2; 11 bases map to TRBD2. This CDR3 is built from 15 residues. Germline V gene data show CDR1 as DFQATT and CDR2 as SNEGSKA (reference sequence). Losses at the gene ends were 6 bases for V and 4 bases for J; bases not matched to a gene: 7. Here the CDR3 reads CSAHPGTSGTGELFF. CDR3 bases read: TGCAGTGCCCACCCCGGGACTAGCGGCACCGGGGAG.

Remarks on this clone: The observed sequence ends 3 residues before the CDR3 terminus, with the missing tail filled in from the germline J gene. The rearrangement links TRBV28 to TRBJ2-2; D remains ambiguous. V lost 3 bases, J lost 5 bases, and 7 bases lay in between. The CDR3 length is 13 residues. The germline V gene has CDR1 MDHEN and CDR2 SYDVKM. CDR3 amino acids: CASSFRSTGELFF. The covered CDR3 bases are TGTGCCAGCAGTTTTAGAAGTACCGGGGAG.

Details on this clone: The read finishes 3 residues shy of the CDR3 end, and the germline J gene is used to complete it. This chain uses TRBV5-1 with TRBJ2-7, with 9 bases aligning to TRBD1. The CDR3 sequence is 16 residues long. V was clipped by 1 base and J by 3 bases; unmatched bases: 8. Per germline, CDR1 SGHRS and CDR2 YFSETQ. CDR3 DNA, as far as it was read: TGCGCCAGCAGCTTGTTATCGGGACAGGGAAACTACGAG. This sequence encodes CASSLLSGQGNYE. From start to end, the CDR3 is CASSLLSGQGNYEQYF.

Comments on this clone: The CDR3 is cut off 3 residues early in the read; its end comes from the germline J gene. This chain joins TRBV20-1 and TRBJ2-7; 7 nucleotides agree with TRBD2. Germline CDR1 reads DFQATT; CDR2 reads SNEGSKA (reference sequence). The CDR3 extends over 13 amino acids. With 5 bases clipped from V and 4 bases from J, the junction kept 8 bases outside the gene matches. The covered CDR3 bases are TGCAGTGCTCTGGCGGGAGCGGGATACGAG. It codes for CSALAGAGYE. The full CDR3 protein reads CSALAGAGYEQYF.

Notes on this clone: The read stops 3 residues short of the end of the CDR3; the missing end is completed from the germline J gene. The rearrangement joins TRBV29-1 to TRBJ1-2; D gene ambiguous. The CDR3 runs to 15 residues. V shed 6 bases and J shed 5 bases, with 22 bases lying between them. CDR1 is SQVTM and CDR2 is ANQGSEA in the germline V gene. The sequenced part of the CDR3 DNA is TGCAGCGTACGAAAAATGGAGGGTACGGAGTATGGC. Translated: CSVRKMEGTEYG. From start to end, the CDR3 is CSVRKMEGTEYGYTF.

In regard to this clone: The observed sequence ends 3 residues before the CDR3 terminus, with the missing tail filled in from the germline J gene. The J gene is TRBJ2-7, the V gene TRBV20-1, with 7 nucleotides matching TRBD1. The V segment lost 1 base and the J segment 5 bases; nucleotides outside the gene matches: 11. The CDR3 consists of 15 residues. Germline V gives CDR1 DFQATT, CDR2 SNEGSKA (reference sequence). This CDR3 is CSARAPGQTSHEQYF. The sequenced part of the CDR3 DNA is TGCAGTGCTAGAGCCCCGGGACAGACATCCCACGAG.